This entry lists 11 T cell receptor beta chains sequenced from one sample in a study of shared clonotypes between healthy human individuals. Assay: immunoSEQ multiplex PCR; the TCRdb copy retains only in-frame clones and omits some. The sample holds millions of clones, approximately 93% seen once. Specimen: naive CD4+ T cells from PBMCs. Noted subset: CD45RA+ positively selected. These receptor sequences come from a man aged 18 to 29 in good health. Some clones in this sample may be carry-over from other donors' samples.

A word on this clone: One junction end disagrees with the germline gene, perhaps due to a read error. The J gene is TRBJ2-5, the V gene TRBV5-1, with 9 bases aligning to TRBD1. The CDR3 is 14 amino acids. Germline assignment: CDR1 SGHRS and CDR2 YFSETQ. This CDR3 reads CASSAGTGQGTQYF. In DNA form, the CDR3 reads TGCGCCAGCAGCGCCGGGACAGGGCAAGGGACCCAGTACTTC. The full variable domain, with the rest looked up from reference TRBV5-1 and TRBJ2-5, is KAGVTQTPRYLIKTRGQQVTLSCSPISGHRSVSWYQQTPGQGLQFLFEYFSETQRNKGNFPGRFSGRQFSNSRSEMNVSTLELGDSALYLCASSAGTGQGTQYFGPGTRLLVL.

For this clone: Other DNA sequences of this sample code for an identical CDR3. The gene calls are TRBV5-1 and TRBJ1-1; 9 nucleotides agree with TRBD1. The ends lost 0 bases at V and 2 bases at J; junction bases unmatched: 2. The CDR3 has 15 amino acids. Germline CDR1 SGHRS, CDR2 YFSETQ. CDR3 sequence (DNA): TGCGCCAGCAGCTTGGGACAGGGGGGTAACACTGAAGCTTTCTTT. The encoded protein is CASSLGQGGNTEAFF.

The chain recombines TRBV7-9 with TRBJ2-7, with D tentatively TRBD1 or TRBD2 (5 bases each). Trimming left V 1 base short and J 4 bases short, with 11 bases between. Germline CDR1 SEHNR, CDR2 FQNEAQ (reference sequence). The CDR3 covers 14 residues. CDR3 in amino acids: CASSLGGDRYEQYF. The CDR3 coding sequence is TGTGCCAGCAGCTTAGGAGGGGACCGTTACGAGCAGTACTTC.

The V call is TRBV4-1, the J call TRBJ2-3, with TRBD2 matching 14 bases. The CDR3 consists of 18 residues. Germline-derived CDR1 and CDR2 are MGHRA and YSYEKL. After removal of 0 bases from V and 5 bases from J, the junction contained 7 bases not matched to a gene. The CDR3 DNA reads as TGCGCCAGCAGCCAAGATGGGGGACTAGCGGGAGCGGGAGATACGCAGTATTTT. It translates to CASSQDGGLAGAGDTQYF.

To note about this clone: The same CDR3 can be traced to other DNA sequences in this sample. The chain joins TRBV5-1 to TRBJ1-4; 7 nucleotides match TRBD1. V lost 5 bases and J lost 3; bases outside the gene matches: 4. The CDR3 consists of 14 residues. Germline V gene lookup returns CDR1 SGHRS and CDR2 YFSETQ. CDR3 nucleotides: TGCGCCAGCAGTCCAACAGGGGCTAATGAAAAACTGTTTTTT. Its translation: CASSPTGANEKLFF.

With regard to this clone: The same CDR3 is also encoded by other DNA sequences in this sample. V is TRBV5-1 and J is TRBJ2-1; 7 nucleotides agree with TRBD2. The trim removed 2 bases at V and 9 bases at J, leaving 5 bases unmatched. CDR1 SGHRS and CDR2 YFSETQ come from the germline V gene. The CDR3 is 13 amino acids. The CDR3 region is CASSLSPGGEQFF. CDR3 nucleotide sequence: TGCGCCAGCAGCTTATCACCGGGGGGTGAGCAGTTCTTC.

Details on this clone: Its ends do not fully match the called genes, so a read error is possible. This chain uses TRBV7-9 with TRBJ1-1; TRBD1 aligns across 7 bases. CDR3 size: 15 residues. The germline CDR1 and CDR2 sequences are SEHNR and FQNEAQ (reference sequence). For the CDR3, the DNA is TGTGCCAGCACCTTAGGGACAGTCAGAAACACTGAAGCTTTCTTT. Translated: CASTLGTVRNTEAFF. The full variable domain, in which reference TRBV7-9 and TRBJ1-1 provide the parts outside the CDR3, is DTGVSQNPRHKITKRGQNVTFRCDPISEHNRLYWYRQTLGQGPEFLTYFQNEAQLEKSRLLSDRFSAERPKGSFSTLEIQRTEQGDSAMYLCASTLGTVRNTEAFFGQGTRLTVV.

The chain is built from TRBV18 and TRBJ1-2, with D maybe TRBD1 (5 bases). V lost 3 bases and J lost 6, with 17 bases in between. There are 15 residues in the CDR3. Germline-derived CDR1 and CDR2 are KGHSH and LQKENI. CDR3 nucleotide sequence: TGTGCCAGCTCACCGGACCTAGGGGTAGACAATGGCTACACCTTC. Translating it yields CASSPDLGVDNGYTF.

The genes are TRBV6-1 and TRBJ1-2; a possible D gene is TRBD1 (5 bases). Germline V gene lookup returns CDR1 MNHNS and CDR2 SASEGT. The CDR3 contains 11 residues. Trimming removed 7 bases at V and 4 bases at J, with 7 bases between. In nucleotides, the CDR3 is TGTGCCAGCATGACAGTCTATGGCTACACCTTC. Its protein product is CASMTVYGYTF.

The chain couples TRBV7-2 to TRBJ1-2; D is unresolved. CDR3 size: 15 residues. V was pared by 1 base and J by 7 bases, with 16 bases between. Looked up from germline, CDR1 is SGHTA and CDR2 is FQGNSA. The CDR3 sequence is CASSLGGGVGFGYTF. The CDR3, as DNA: TGTGCCAGCAGCTTAGGGGGTGGGGTTGGGTTTGGCTACACCTTC.

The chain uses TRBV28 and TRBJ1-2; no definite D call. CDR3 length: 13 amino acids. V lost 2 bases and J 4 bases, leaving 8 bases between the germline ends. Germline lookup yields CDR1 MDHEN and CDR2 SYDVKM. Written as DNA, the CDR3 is TGTGCCAGCAGTTTAATCTCGGTCTATGGCTACACCTTC. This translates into CASSLISVYGYTF.